The sequence of this T cell receptor (beta chain) was determined in a study of PD-1 blockade in classical Hodgkin lymphoma. Every patient had relapsed following autologous stem cell transplantation, and cohorts differed in brentuximab vedotin exposure. Responses achieved at best were complete response, partial response or progressive disease. Of note for this clone: Its antigen is not identified.

V dropped 5 bases and J dropped 0; count of bases not matched to a gene: 5. The germline CDR1 and CDR2 sequences are SGHDT and YYEEEE. The CDR3 has 14 amino acids. Study conclusions and caveats: Factors driving the repertoire differences, possibly disease activity or prior therapy, remain undefined. Baseline diversity resembling that of newly diagnosed patients was seen in complete responders.

TCRdb keeps only in-frame clones here, not all; method: immunoSEQ multiplex PCR. The table has about 94,000 clones, 89% seen once. The sequencing here drew on peripheral blood mononuclear cells (PBMCs), taken before the second cycle of nivolumab. The gene calls are TRBV5-6 and TRBJ2-7, with 7 positions matching TRBD1. The sequence was obtained from a human donor with classical Hodgkin lymphoma. Here the CDR3 DNA reads TGTGCCAGCAGACCAGACAGGGCCTCCTACGAGCAGTACTTC. It is translated as CASRPDRASYEQYF.